Shown below are 30 T cell receptor beta chains from a single sample sequenced in a study of tissue T cells after allogeneic stem cell transplantation. Data came from immunoSEQ multiplex PCR; TCRdb stores just in-frame clones and leaves some out. The sample yields around 1,100 clones, about three fifths seen once. Time point in this sample: mouse harvest day 7 after allogeneic transplant. Mouse grafts combined 10^7 T-cell-depleted bone marrow cells with 10^6 splenic CD5+ T cells. The sample consisted of liver tissue. Receptors were obtained from a female BALB/c mouse given C57BL/6 T cells with graft-versus-host disease after an allogeneic hematopoietic cell transplant.

To note about this clone: The gene names given are mouse names. Read data end 1 residue before the CDR3 end; the end is taken from the germline J gene. The V gene is TRBV19, the J gene TRBJ2-7; 8 nucleotides agree with TRBD2. Germline trimming cut 2 bases from V and 2 bases from J; bases unmatched to any gene: 0. Germline CDR1 FNHDT, CDR2 SITEND (reference sequence). There are 13 residues in the CDR3. The CDR3 DNA, read in part, is TGTGCCAGCAGTATTGGGGGGGCCTATGAACAGTAC. Translated: CASSIGGAYEQY. Given in full, the CDR3 is CASSIGGAYEQYF.

Worth noting for this clone: Gene names and germline match the mouse. The read falls 1 residue short of the CDR3 end, and the missing part is taken from the germline J gene. J is TRBJ2-5 and V is TRBV31; D gene unclear. From germline, CDR1 is GKSSPN and CDR2 SITVG. V lost 0 bases and J lost 0, with 10 bases in between. The CDR3 is 15 amino acids. CDR3 in amino acids: CAWSLEGFNQDTQYF. CDR3 DNA, as far as it was read: TGTGCCTGGAGTCTAGAGGGTTTTAACCAAGACACCCAGTAC.

By share, this clone ranks as large. Gene names and germline match the mouse. CDR3 amino acids: CASTGGNQAPLF. Partial CDR3 DNA: TGTGCCAGCACAGGGGGCAACCAGGCTCCGCTT. The chain links TRBV12-2 to TRBJ1-5; 8 bases align to TRBD1. The sequenced fragment ends 1 residue before the CDR3 boundary, so the rest is inferred from the germline J gene. This CDR3 has 12 residues. V lost 6 bases to trimming and J lost 3 bases; unmatched junction nucleotides: 0. The germline V gene has CDR1 SGHLS and CDR2 HYDKME.

A note on this clone: Germline and genes: mouse. Read coverage stops 1 residue before the CDR3 terminus; the germline J gene supplies the remainder. The chain recombines TRBV20 with TRBJ2-1; D may be TRBD2 (7 bases). Looked up from germline, CDR1 is GFQATS and CDR2 is STVNSAI. This CDR3 contains 13 residues. Between the trimmed V and J ends, which lost 0 bases and 7 bases, there was a span of 10 bases. The CDR3 bases that were read are TGTGGTGCTAGGGATGGGGGGCGAGCTGAGCAGTTC. This sequence encodes CGARDGGRAEQF. The entire CDR3 protein is CGARDGGRAEQFF. The variable domain in full, completed from reference TRBV20 and TRBJ2-1, reads GALVYQYPRRTICKSGTSMRMECQAVGFQATSVAWYRQSPQKTFELIALSTVNSAIKYEQNFTQEKFPISHPNLSFSSMTVLNAYLEDRGLYLCGARDGGRAEQFFGPGTRLTVL.

To note about this clone: Genes here carry mouse names. The CDR3 loop reads CASSFYWGNYAEQFF. The CDR3 DNA, read in part, is TGTGCCAGCAGCTTTTACTGGGGGAACTATGCTGAGCAGTTC. The chain uses TRBV3 and TRBJ2-1; TRBD2 matches 8 bases. The read finishes 1 residue shy of the CDR3 end, and the germline J gene is used to complete it. With V trimmed by 3 bases and J by 1 base, 2 bases remained unmatched. This CDR3 spans 15 amino acids. Per germline, CDR1 SNHLY and CDR2 FYNGKV (reference sequence).

As regards this clone: Gene and germline names: mouse. Read sequence stops 1 residue before the CDR3 end, and the germline J gene provides the missing end. V is TRBV19 and J is TRBJ2-2; D not resolved. Germline V gene lookup returns CDR1 FNHDT and CDR2 SITEND (reference sequence). The CDR3 loop spans 14 amino acids. V was clipped by 0 bases and J by 1 base, with 4 bases between them. CDR3 loop: CASSIAGNTGQLYF. CDR3 DNA (partial): TGTGCCAGCAGTATAGCTGGAAACACCGGGCAGCTCTAC. The variable domain in full, completed from reference TRBV19 and TRBJ2-2, reads GGIITQTPKFLIGQEGQKLTLKCQQNFNHDTMYWYRQDSGKGLRLIYYSITENDLQKGDLSEGYDASREKKSSFSLTVTSAQKNEMAVFLCASSIAGNTGQLYFGEGSKLTVL.

Regarding this clone: The genes and germline here are from mouse. The sequenced fragment ends 1 residue before the CDR3 boundary, so the rest is inferred from the germline J gene. The chain joins TRBV29 to TRBJ2-7; 9 nucleotides agree with TRBD1. Per germline, CDR1 MSHET and CDR2 SYDVDS. The length of the CDR3 is 13 residues. The V gene end was trimmed by 5 bases and the J gene end by 3 bases; junction bases not matched to a gene: 2. The DNA read from the CDR3 is TGTGCTAGCAGTCGGACAGGGGTCTATGAACAGTAC. Encoded protein: CASSRTGVYEQY. The whole CDR3 reads CASSRTGVYEQYF.

Turning to this clone: The gene symbols are mouse symbols. The CDR3 goes on 1 residue after the read ends, and that part is filled in from the germline J gene. The V call is TRBV16, the J call TRBJ2-4; weak D call: TRBD2 (5 bases). Between the trimmed V and J ends, which lost 0 bases and 4 bases, there was a span of 5 bases. CDR3 length equals 13 residues. Germline-derived CDR1 and CDR2 are SGHSA and FRNQAP. The CDR3 loop reads CASSLDGENTLYF. The covered CDR3 bases are TGTGCAAGCAGCTTAGATGGGGAAAACACCTTGTAC.

This clone is labeled hyperexpanded. The germline and genes are mouse ones. Read data end 1 residue before the CDR3 end; the end is taken from the germline J gene. V and J are TRBV13-3 and TRBJ1-1, with 7 bases matching TRBD1. CDR1 and CDR2 (germline): NNHDY, SYVADS. Trimming cost V 2 bases and J 0 bases; bases outside gene matches: 1. CDR3 length equals 14 residues. The DNA read from the CDR3 is TGTGCCAGCAGTGAGGGGACAGCAAACACAGAAGTCTTC. Protein: CASSEGTANTEVF. The entire CDR3 is CASSEGTANTEVFF.

In its sample, this clone was seen a few times. Here the gene names and germline are mouse. The CDR3 sequence: CAWSLSTGNSYEQYF. Partial CDR3 DNA: TGTGCCTGGAGTCTTTCTACAGGGAACTCCTATGAACAGTAC. V and J are TRBV31 and TRBJ2-7; possibly TRBD1 for D (6 bases). The read ends 1 residue shy of where the CDR3 ends; the end is completed using the germline J gene. Germline-derived CDR1 and CDR2 are GKSSPN and SITVG. V dropped 0 bases and J dropped 0 bases, with 12 bases sitting between them. CDR3 length: 15 amino acids.

About this clone itself: The germline and genes are mouse ones. With the read ending 1 residue before the CDR3 end, the germline J gene is used to fill in that end. This chain connects TRBV26 to TRBJ2-7; 8 bases map to TRBD2. The germline V gene encodes CDR1 KGHPV and CDR2 FQNQEV (reference sequence). This CDR3 is built from 15 residues. V dropped 0 bases and J dropped 0; count of bases not matched to a gene: 1. The DNA read from the CDR3 is TGTGCCAGCAGTCTGTCGACTGGGGTCTCCTATGAACAGTAC. It codes for CASSLSTGVSYEQY. The full CDR3 protein reads CASSLSTGVSYEQYF. Variable domain in full (rest from reference TRBV26 and TRBJ2-7): NSKVIQTPRYLVKGQGQKAKMRCIPEKGHPVVFWYQQNKNNEFKFLINFQNQEVLQQIDMTEKRFSAECPSNSPCSLEIQSSEAGDSALYLCASSLSTGVSYEQYFGPGTRLTVL.

As regards this clone: Gene names follow the mouse nomenclature. The read ends 1 residue before the CDR3 terminus; that terminus is restored from the germline J gene. The chain joins TRBV15 to TRBJ2-3, with 9 bases that match TRBD2. V lost 3 bases to trimming and J lost 3 bases; unmatched junction nucleotides: 1. The CDR3 runs 14 residues. In germline, CDR1 is SGHND, CDR2 FRSKSL. The sequenced CDR3 bases are TGTGCCAGCAGTTTTTGGGGGGGCGCAGAAACGCTGTAT. Its translation is CASSFWGGAETLY. The entire CDR3 sequence reads CASSFWGGAETLYF.

A remark on this clone: Gene names refer to mouse genes. Sequencing ends 1 residue short of the CDR3 end; the germline J gene provides the rest. The V gene is TRBV26, the J gene TRBJ2-4, with 10 bases identical to TRBD2. CDR1 is KGHPV and CDR2 is FQNQEV in the germline V gene (reference sequence). The CDR3 runs to 16 residues. V lost 3 bases and J lost 0; bases outside the gene matches: 3. The CDR3 loop is CASSLRTGGSQNTLYF. Partial CDR3 DNA: TGTGCCAGCAGTCTCCGGACTGGGGGTAGTCAAAACACCTTGTAC. Drawing the rest from reference TRBV26 and TRBJ2-4, the complete variable domain is NSKVIQTPRYLVKGQGQKAKMRCIPEKGHPVVFWYQQNKNNEFKFLINFQNQEVLQQIDMTEKRFSAECPSNSPCSLEIQSSEAGDSALYLCASSLRTGGSQNTLYFGAGTRLSVL.

To note about this clone: Gene names are mouse gene names. Read coverage stops 1 residue before the CDR3 terminus; the germline J gene supplies the remainder. The same CDR3 is also encoded by other DNA sequences in this sample. The V call is TRBV16, the J call TRBJ2-7; D unclear. Trimming removed 3 bases from V and 7 bases from J, with 7 bases in between. In germline, CDR1 is SGHSA, CDR2 FRNQAP. The CDR3 runs to 11 residues. This chain's CDR3 is CASSFGGEQYF. Incomplete CDR3 DNA: TGTGCAAGCAGCTTCGGTGGAGAACAGTAC.

Points on this clone: The germline and genes are mouse ones. The CDR3 end is not reached by the read, which stops 1 residue before it; the germline J gene fills it in. The rearrangement links TRBV26 to TRBJ2-3; D not certain. Germline V gene sequence: CDR1 KGHPV, CDR2 FQNQEV (reference sequence). The CDR3 length is 13 residues. Trimming left V 0 bases short and J 5 bases short, with 6 bases between. The CDR3 here is CASSLSTIETLYF. The DNA read from the CDR3 is TGTGCCAGCAGTCTGTCAACAATAGAAACGCTGTAT.

As regards this clone: The germline and genes are mouse ones. The read ends 1 residue before the CDR3 terminus; that terminus is restored from the germline J gene. The V call is TRBV14, the J call TRBJ2-1, with 10 bases lining up with TRBD1. The CDR3 runs 15 residues. V lost 4 bases and J lost 5; bases outside the gene matches: 6. Germline V gives CDR1 SGHDT, CDR2 FRDEAV. The sequenced CDR3 bases are TGTGCCAGCAGTCGACCCGGGACAGGGGATGCTGAGCAGTTC. Its protein is CASSRPGTGDAEQF. The entire CDR3 sequence reads CASSRPGTGDAEQFF.

In regard to this clone: Gene labels here are mouse ones. The DNA ends 1 residue before the CDR3 does, and the rest of the CDR3 is filled in from the germline J gene. V is TRBV1 and J is TRBJ1-2, with TRBD1 as a possible D gene (5 bases). The V gene lost 3 bases and the J gene lost 0 bases, with 11 bases spanning the gap. This CDR3 comprises 15 residues. Germline values: CDR1 NSQYPW, CDR2 LRSPGD (reference sequence). The chain's CDR3 is CTCSARQYANSDYTF. The CDR3 DNA, read in part, is TGCACCTGCAGTGCCCGACAGTATGCAAACTCCGACTACACC.

Details on this clone: Genes and germline are mouse. Sequencing ends 1 residue short of the CDR3 end; the germline J gene provides the rest. The chain is built from TRBV23 and TRBJ2-2; TRBD2, the table's D call, lacks a check against the DNA. Germline-derived CDR1 and CDR2 are KGHTA and FQNQQP. This CDR3 has 15 amino acids. The CDR3 is CSSSLTGGRTGQLYF. CDR3 DNA (partial): TGCTCCAGCAGTCTAACTGGGGGCCGCACCGGGCAGCTCTAC.

This clone has more than one count but fewer than ten. Gene names denote mouse genes. The read comes to an end 1 residue before the CDR3 does, leaving the germline J gene to fill in the end. The chain is built from TRBV13-1 and TRBJ1-1; D perhaps matches TRBD1 (5 bases). The CDR3 is made up of 13 amino acids. The V gene's germline CDR1 is NSHNY and CDR2 SYGAGN. V dropped 0 bases and J dropped 4 bases, with 7 bases sitting between them. The part of the CDR3 DNA that was read is TGTGCCAGCAGTGATGGGACATCCACAGAAGTCTTC. It is translated as CASSDGTSTEVF. The full-length CDR3 reads as CASSDGTSTEVFF.

Regarding this clone: Here the gene names and germline are mouse. With the read ending 1 residue before the CDR3 end, the germline J gene is used to fill in that end. The chain is built from TRBV3 and TRBJ1-4; a possible D gene is TRBD1 (5 bases). The V gene lost 5 bases and the J gene lost 0 bases, with 13 bases spanning the gap. The V gene's germline CDR1 is SNHLY and CDR2 FYNGKV (reference sequence). The CDR3 sequence is 16 residues long. The CDR3 is CASSERQTLSNERLFF. CDR3 DNA, as far as it was read: TGTGCCAGCAGCGAAAGACAGACTCTTTCCAACGAAAGATTATTT. Using reference TRBV3 and TRBJ1-4 for the parts outside the CDR3, the full variable domain is GPKVLQIPSHQIIDMGQMVTLNCDPVSNHLYFYWYKQILGQQMEFLVNFYNGKVMEKSKLFKDQFSVERPDGSYFTLKIQPTALEDSAVYFCASSERQTLSNERLFFGHGTKLSVL.

A note on this clone: Gene names denote mouse genes. The missing CDR3 end, 1 residue past where the read stops, is filled in from the germline J gene. V is TRBV12-1 and J is TRBJ2-2, with a weak D call TRBD1 (6 bases). This CDR3 spans 14 amino acids. The V end was cut by 2 bases, the J end by 2 bases, with 8 bases between. The germline V gene has CDR1 SGHSN and CDR2 HYEKVE. The CDR3 sequence is CASSPGHNTGQLYF. The CDR3 DNA, read in part, is TGTGCCAGCTCTCCGGGACATAACACCGGGCAGCTCTAC.

As concerns this clone: Genes and germline come from the mouse. The read halts 1 residue ahead of the CDR3 end, with the missing end drawn from the germline J gene. The rearrangement uses TRBV26 and TRBJ2-7; TRBD1 matches at 7 bases. The CDR3 is made up of 13 amino acids. The germline V gene has CDR1 KGHPV and CDR2 FQNQEV (reference sequence). With V trimmed by 2 bases and J by 4 bases, 2 bases remained unmatched. The sequenced CDR3 bases are TGTGCCAGCAGTCTGCCAGGGGGTTATGAACAGTAC. Its translation is CASSLPGGYEQY. The CDR3, in full, reads CASSLPGGYEQYF.

As concerns this clone: Gene and germline names: mouse. The sequence runs out 1 residue before the end of the CDR3; the remainder is reconstructed from the germline J gene. This chain links TRBV16 with TRBJ2-7, with D tentatively TRBD1 (6 bases). Trimming took off 5 bases at V and 1 base at J, with 12 bases between the two ends. Per germline, CDR1 SGHSA and CDR2 FRNQAP. The CDR3 loop spans 14 amino acids. CDR3 DNA, as far as it was read: TGTGCAAGCAGCCTCCGGGACAATTCCTATGAACAGTAC. Protein: CASSLRDNSYEQY. In full, the CDR3 is CASSLRDNSYEQYF. The full variable domain, in which reference TRBV16 and TRBJ2-7 provide the parts outside the CDR3, is NAGVIQTPRHKVTGKGQEATLWCEPISGHSAVFWYRQTIVQGLEFLTYFRNQAPIDDSGMPKERFSAQMPNQSHSTLKIQSTQPQDSAVYLCASSLRDNSYEQYFGPGTRLTVL.

As to this clone: Germline and genes: mouse. The read gets to within 1 residue of the CDR3 end, and the germline J gene fills in the rest. V is TRBV29 and J is TRBJ1-4, with D tentatively TRBD1 (5 bases). Germline V gene data show CDR1 as MSHET and CDR2 as SYDVDS. The CDR3 is 16 residues long. V lost 2 bases, J lost 0 bases, and 10 bases lay in between. The sequenced part of the CDR3 DNA is TGTGCTAGCAGTTTAGGGGGGGGAATTTCCAACGAAAGATTATTT. As protein: CASSLGGGISNERLF. The complete CDR3 sequence is CASSLGGGISNERLFF.

This clone is labeled hyperexpanded (1% or more). The gene names given are mouse names. The read terminates 1 residue ahead of where the CDR3 ends, so the germline J gene completes it. This chain links TRBV13-1 with TRBJ2-7; D possibly corresponds to TRBD2 (6 bases). The CDR3 runs 12 residues. The V end lost 5 bases, the J end lost 3 bases, and 9 bases lay between the germline ends. Germline V CDR1 and CDR2: NSHNY, SYGAGN. Incomplete CDR3 DNA: TGTGCCAGCAGGGGGGACTTCTATGAACAGTAC. It specifies CASRGDFYEQY. The full CDR3 protein is CASRGDFYEQYF.

Remarks on this clone: The genes are named according to mouse. The CDR3 goes on 1 residue after the read ends, and that part is filled in from the germline J gene. The J gene is TRBJ1-3, the V gene TRBV16, with D possibly being TRBD1 (6 bases). Germline loops: CDR1 SGHSA, CDR2 FRNQAP. The V gene lost 5 bases and the J gene lost 1 base, with 9 bases spanning the gap. CDR3 length equals 14 residues. The CDR3 bases that were read are TGTGCAAGCAGCCCACAGGGATCTGGAAATACGCTCTAT. Amino acid sequence: CASSPQGSGNTLY. Given in full, the CDR3 is CASSPQGSGNTLYF.

A note on this clone: The germline and genes are mouse ones. The missing CDR3 end, 1 residue past where the read stops, is filled in from the germline J gene. The chain joins TRBV23 to TRBJ2-5; whether TRBD1, the table's D call, matches the DNA was not checked. This CDR3 contains 14 residues. Germline CDR1 and CDR2: KGHTA and FQNQQP. CDR3 in amino acids: CSSSRDRVADTQYF. The sequenced CDR3 bases are TGCTCCAGCAGTCGAGACAGGGTGGCAGACACCCAGTAC.

Turning to this clone: Gene names and germline refer to mouse. The observed sequence ends 1 residue before the CDR3 terminus, with the missing tail filled in from the germline J gene. V usage is TRBV26 and J usage is TRBJ2-4, with D perhaps assigned TRBD1 or TRBD2 (5 bases each). V shed 5 bases and J shed 1 base, with 7 bases lying between them. The CDR3 contains 13 residues. Per germline, CDR1 KGHPV and CDR2 FQNQEV (reference sequence). Partial CDR3 DNA: TGTGCCAGCAGTAGGGGCGGTCAAAACACCTTGTAC. This translates into CASSRGGQNTLY. The CDR3 in its entirety is CASSRGGQNTLYF.

This clone was seen only a few times. Gene and germline names: mouse. The read terminates 1 residue before the CDR3 end, so the remaining end is supplied by the germline J gene. The chain combines TRBV26 with TRBJ2-7; D unclear. The V gene lost 0 bases and the J gene lost 1 base, with 4 bases spanning the gap. The CDR3 loop spans 13 amino acids. Germline V gene data show CDR1 as KGHPV and CDR2 as FQNQEV (reference sequence). The CDR3 protein is CASSLSQSYEQYF. The sequenced CDR3 bases are TGTGCCAGCAGTCTGTCACAATCCTATGAACAGTAC.

Remarks on this clone: The gene symbols are mouse symbols. The CDR3 extends 1 residue past the end of the read, so its final part is completed from the germline J gene. The genes are TRBV19 and TRBJ1-1; a weak D match, TRBD1 (5 bases). V was trimmed by 6 bases and J by 4 bases, leaving 7 bases between them. The CDR3 runs to 11 residues. Per germline, CDR1 FNHDT and CDR2 SITEND (reference sequence). The CDR3 bases that were read are TGTGCCAGCACCCAGGGCACAGAAGTCTTC. Its translation is CASTQGTEVF. The entire CDR3 reads CASTQGTEVFF. Full variable domain (remainder filled in from reference TRBV19 and TRBJ1-1): GGIITQTPKFLIGQEGQKLTLKCQQNFNHDTMYWYRQDSGKGLRLIYYSITENDLQKGDLSEGYDASREKKSSFSLTVTSAQKNEMAVFLCASTQGTEVFFGKGTRLTVV.